These T cell receptor beta chains were read from a single sample in a study of T cells in Graves' hyperthyroidism and ophthalmopathy. TCRdb fed the multiplex PCR reads into MiXCR, producing one record per CDR3 protein. The sample yields about 400,000 distinct CDR3 sequences, less than 20% seen once. The specimen sequenced was blood. These receptors all stem from a woman aged 18-29 years with Graves' hyperthyroidism. Each CDR3 is given with its conserved first and last residue. Each record gives: clone size, V gene, J gene, D gene, CDR3 protein, CDR3 DNA. A D gene is named only where the DNA matches it firmly. Not all rows give a size; the values are once, few, many and, for expanded clones, a class.

>many|TRBV20-1|TRBJ2-7|TRBD1
CSASPVDRGHEQYF
TGCAGTGCTAGCCCCGTGGACAGGGGCCACGAGCAGTACTTC
>many|TRBV6-6|TRBJ1-2|-
CASSYSGRTAENYGYTF
TGTGCCAGCAGTTACTCGGGACGGACAGCGGAAAACTATGGCTACACCTTC
>many|TRBV20-1|TRBJ1-1|TRBD1
CSATGQGRSTEAFF
TGCAGTGCTACCGGACAGGGACGGTCCACTGAAGCTTTCTTT
>many|TRBV6-1|TRBJ1-6|TRBD1
CASSAGTGLRSPLHF
TGTGCCAGCAGCGCCGGGACAGGGCTTCGGTCACCCCTCCACTTT
>few|TRBV5-1|TRBJ2-5|-
CASSLAANQETQYF
TGCGCCAGCAGCTTGGCCGCGAACCAAGAGACCCAGTACTTC
>-|TRBV6-1|TRBJ2-2|TRBD2
CASRGGRNTGELFF
TGTGCCAGCAGGGGGGGGAGGAACACCGGGGAGCTGTTTTTT
>many|TRBV20-1|TRBJ2-7|-
CSAFDPTIYEQYF
TGCAGTGCTTTCGACCCGACCATCTACGAGCAGTACTTC
>few|TRBV12-3/TRBV12-4|TRBJ2-2|TRBD1
CAIRRDRSTGELFF
TGTGCCATCCGCCGGGACAGATCCACCGGGGAGCTGTTTTTT
>many|TRBV7-2|TRBJ2-7|-
CASGRGGEQYF
TGTGCCAGCGGAAGGGGGGGCGAGCAGTACTTC
>-|TRBV12-3/TRBV12-4|TRBJ2-5|-
CASSLASRGKETQYF
TGTGCCAGCAGTTTAGCGAGTAGGGGCAAAGAGACCCAGTACTTC
>many|TRBV2|TRBJ1-1|TRBD1
CASSKTGAITEAFF
TGTGCCAGCAGTAAAACAGGGGCTATCACTGAAGCTTTCTTT
>-|TRBV11-3|TRBJ2-1|-
CATGGAGVYNEQFF
TGTGCCACAGGTGGGGCGGGTGTCTACAATGAGCAGTTCTTC
>many|TRBV3-1|TRBJ2-7|TRBD2
CASSQSGRKGEQYF
TGTGCCAGCAGCCAGTCCGGGAGGAAAGGCGAGCAGTACTTC
>many|TRBV28|TRBJ2-1|TRBD1
CASSLTGIGDEQFF
TGTGCCAGCAGCCTGACAGGGATCGGCGATGAGCAGTTCTTC
>many|TRBV30|TRBJ1-1|-
CAWGNVHTEAFF
TGTGCCTGGGGAAACGTCCACACTGAAGCTTTCTTT
>few|TRBV29-1|TRBJ2-1|-
CSVAGAQVGEQFF
TGCAGCGTCGCCGGGGCCCAAGTAGGTGAGCAGTTCTTC
>-|TRBV27|TRBJ2-2|-
CASSLYRDTGELFF
TGTGCCAGCAGTTTATACAGGGACACCGGGGAGCTGTTTTTT
>many|TRBV7-3|TRBJ2-2|-
CASSLLYTGELFF
TGTGCCAGCAGCTTACTATACACCGGGGAGCTGTTTTTT
>-|TRBV19|TRBJ1-4|-
CASSRGPGSVNEKLFF
TGTGCCAGTTCTCGAGGGCCCGGGTCTGTTAATGAAAAACTGTTTTTT
>-|TRBV25-1|TRBJ2-7|-
CASSLRRPSASYEQYF
TGTGCCAGCAGCCTCCGGCGGCCTAGCGCTTCCTACGAGCAGTACTTC
>many|TRBV30|TRBJ2-5|-
CAWREEETQYF
TGTGCCTGGAGGGAGGAAGAGACCCAGTACTTC
>many|TRBV2|TRBJ2-7|TRBD1
CASSLWQGALGEQYF
TGTGCCAGCAGCCTATGGCAGGGGGCGCTGGGCGAGCAGTACTTC
>many|TRBV20-1|TRBJ2-5|TRBD2
CSARETSGPKEEEETQYF
TGCAGTGCTAGAGAGACTAGCGGGCCAAAGGAAGAGGAAGAGACCCAGTACTTC
>few|TRBV4-1|TRBJ1-2|-
CASSLPLGVGGYTF
TGCGCCAGCAGCCTTCCGCTGGGGGTAGGAGGCTACACCTTC
>few|TRBV10-3|TRBJ2-7|-
CAISDDSYEQYF
TGTGCCATCAGTGACGACAGCTACGAGCAGTACTTC
>-|TRBV12-5|TRBJ2-7|TRBD2
CASGLFAGTSGSPRHEQYF
TGTGCTAGTGGGCTTTTCGCCGGGACTAGCGGGAGTCCGCGGCACGAGCAGTACTTC
>few|TRBV2|TRBJ1-3|-
CASSSLPGFSGNTIYF
TGTGCCAGCAGTTCCCTCCCGGGCTTCTCTGGAAACACCATATATTTT
>many|TRBV7-8|TRBJ2-1|TRBD2
CASSLGRFPGLAGVPSYNEQFF
TGTGCCAGCAGCTTGGGGAGGTTTCCGGGACTAGCGGGAGTCCCCTCCTACAATGAGCAGTTCTTC
>many|TRBV2|TRBJ1-2|-
CASSDRWGGYTF
TGTGCCAGCAGTGACCGGTGGGGAGGCTACACCTTC
>many|TRBV5-5|TRBJ1-6|-
CASSLGTGGRNNSPLHF
TGTGCCAGCAGCTTGGGAACGGGGGGTCGGAATAATTCACCCCTCCACTTT